The next 16 T cell receptor beta chains were all read from a single sample in a study of blood T cell repertoires in COVID-19. TCRdb's table, derived via immunoSEQ multiplex PCR, lists solely in-frame clones and lacks some. This sample has about 250,000 clones, with 88% found just once. Sequencing was performed on peripheral blood. These receptors were collected from a middle-aged woman who had recovered from COVID-19.

The rearrangement uses TRBV7-8 and TRBJ1-3; D not certain. Trimming took 0 bases from V and 0 from J, leaving 6 bases between them. There are 15 residues in the CDR3. The germline V gene encodes CDR1 SGHVS and CDR2 FQNEAQ. For the CDR3, the DNA is TGTGCCAGCAGCTTAGCGGTCAGCTCTGGAAACACCATATATTTT. Its translation is CASSLAVSSGNTIYF.

This chain joins TRBV5-6 and TRBJ1-4, with 8 bases fitting TRBD1. CDR1 and CDR2 from the germline V gene are SGHDT and YYEEEE. With V trimmed by 0 bases and J by 8 bases, 3 bases remained unmatched. CDR3 size: 14 residues. CDR3 nucleotides: TGTGCCAGCAGCTTGGCCGGGACAGGAGAAAAACTGTTTTTT. Encoded protein: CASSLAGTGEKLFF.

The chain has TRBV5-8 and TRBJ2-7; no clear D. Germline lookup yields CDR1 SGHTS and CDR2 YDEGEE. CDR3 length: 14 residues. V lost 0 bases to trimming and J lost 1 base, with 8 bases between them. CDR3 in DNA: TGTGCCAGCAGCTTGGGACACGATTCCTACGAGCAGTACTTC. Translated: CASSLGHDSYEQYF.

This chain uses TRBV25-1 with TRBJ1-4; D might be TRBD1 (5 bases). The length of the CDR3 is 17 residues. V lost 3 bases, J lost 0 bases, and 14 bases lay in between. Per germline, CDR1 MGHDK and CDR2 SYGVNS. This CDR3 reads CASSDRAQGATNEKLFF. The CDR3 region has the DNA TGTGCCAGCAGTGATAGGGCCCAGGGTGCAACTAATGAAAAACTGTTTTTT.

The chain joins TRBV24-1 to TRBJ1-2; TRBD1 matches 7 bases. The CDR3 runs 11 residues. V lost 10 bases, J lost 8 bases, and 6 bases stayed unmatched. Germline CDR1 reads KGHDR; CDR2 reads SFDVKD. This chain's CDR3 is CATLGGAGYTF. The CDR3 nucleotides read TGTGCCACGCTAGGGGGCGCGGGCTACACCTTC.

The chain carries TRBV13 and TRBJ2-1, with 11 positions matching TRBD2. Germline loops: CDR1 PRHDT, CDR2 FYEKMQ (reference sequence). There are 13 residues in the CDR3. The junction had 2 bases not matched to a gene; V was cut back by 7 bases and J by 6 bases. In nucleotides, the CDR3 is TGTGCCAGCACTAGCGGGGGGTCCAATGAGCAGTTCTTC. This translates into CASTSGGSNEQFF.

This chain uses TRBV27 with TRBJ2-7, with 9 bases identical to TRBD1. The V gene end was trimmed by 5 bases and the J gene end by 3 bases; junction bases not matched to a gene: 11. CDR3 size: 16 residues. Germline assignment: CDR1 MNHEY and CDR2 SMNVEV (reference sequence). The CDR3 nucleotides are TGTGCCAGCAGTGAGGGACAGGGTCTGCTTATCTACGAGCAGTACTTC. Amino acid sequence: CASSEGQGLLIYEQYF.

This clone has just a few counts. The chain carries TRBV24-1 and TRBJ2-7; 7 bases fit TRBD2. The CDR3 consists of 16 residues. V shed 2 bases and J 2 bases; nucleotides not matched to a gene: 8. Germline V lookup: CDR1 KGHDR, CDR2 SFDVKD. CDR3 DNA sequence: TGTGCCACCAGTGATTCTCTAGCGGCGTCCCCCTACGAGCAGTACTTC. Translated, it gives CATSDSLAASPYEQYF.

The V and J genes are TRBV10-3 and TRBJ2-7; TRBD1 aligns across 10 bases. CDR3 length: 14 amino acids. CDR1 ENHRY and CDR2 SYGVKD come from the germline V gene. J gave up 4 bases and V 5 bases, and 5 bases lay outside the gene matches. The CDR3 sequence is CAISLTGGRYEQYF. CDR3 DNA: TGTGCCATCAGTTTGACAGGGGGCCGGTACGAGCAGTACTTC.

The chain uses TRBV11-1 and TRBJ1-6, with D perhaps matching TRBD1 (6 bases). The CDR3 consists of 14 residues. CDR1 and CDR2 from the germline V gene are SGHAT and FQDESV (reference sequence). Trimming pared 6 bases from V and 8 bases from J, leaving 14 bases between. CDR3 residues: CASRPQGIDSPLHF. The CDR3 nucleotides are TGTGCCAGCAGACCTCAGGGGATTGATTCACCCCTCCACTTT. The complete variable domain, with remaining parts taken from reference TRBV11-1 and TRBJ1-6, reads EAEVAQSPRYKITEKSQAVAFWCDPISGHATLYWYRQILGQGPELLVQFQDESVVDDSQLPKDRFSAERLKGVDSTLKIQPAELGDSAMYLCASRPQGIDSPLHFGNGTRLTVT.

CDR3 DNA sequence: TGTGCCAGCAGCTTTATAGGCGGACACTACAATGAGCAGTTCTTC. Its translation: CASSFIGGHYNEQFF. This rearrangement joins TRBV11-2 to TRBJ2-1; D is possibly TRBD1 (5 bases). Germline V gene lookup returns CDR1 SGHAT and CDR2 FQNNGV. This CDR3 is built from 15 residues. The ends were cut back, 3 bases at V and 3 bases at J, with 12 bases in the middle.

In DNA, the CDR3 is TGTGCCACCAGTGATTCCCCCCCGATGACAGGGCAAGAGACCCAGTACTTC. Amino acids: CATSDSPPMTGQETQYF. The rearrangement joins TRBV24-1 to TRBJ2-5; 7 bases map to TRBD1. The V gene end was trimmed by 2 bases and the J gene end by 2 bases; junction bases not matched to a gene: 10. CDR3 size: 17 residues. CDR1 and CDR2 from the germline V gene are KGHDR and SFDVKD.

The J gene is TRBJ1-2, the V gene TRBV5-8; 7 nucleotides agree with TRBD1. The trim removed 1 base at V and 4 bases at J, leaving 10 bases unmatched. CDR3 length equals 16 residues. CDR1 and CDR2 from the germline V gene are SGHTS and YDEGEE. The CDR3 nucleotides are TGTGCCAGCAGCTTGAGAGGCGGAGGGGGCGGCTATGGCTACACCTTC. Translating gives CASSLRGGGGGYGYTF. Variable domain in full (rest from reference TRBV5-8 and TRBJ1-2): EAGVTQSPTHLIKTRGQQATLRCSPISGHTSVYWYQQALGLGLQFLLWYDEGEERNRGNFPPRFSGRQFPNYSSELNVNALELEDSALYLCASSLRGGGGGYGYTFGSGTRLTVV.

The J gene is TRBJ1-4, the V gene TRBV29-1; D unresolved. CDR1 SQVTM and CDR2 ANQGSEA come from the germline V gene. V lost 7 bases and J lost 0, with 6 bases in between. The CDR3 runs 12 residues. The CDR3 region is CSGTSTNEKLFF. CDR3 bases: TGCAGCGGGACTTCAACTAATGAAAAACTGTTTTTT.

The chain employs TRBV7-9 and TRBJ2-4; 11 nucleotides align to TRBD1. This CDR3 has 16 residues. CDR1 and CDR2 (germline): SEHNR, FQNEAQ (reference sequence). Losses at the gene ends were 1 base for V and 8 bases for J; bases not matched to a gene: 7. CDR3 DNA: TGTGCCAGCAGCTTAGGCGGACAGGGGGCTTTGGACATTCAGTACTTC. Protein: CASSLGGQGALDIQYF. Complete variable domain (other parts from reference TRBV7-9 and TRBJ2-4): DTGVSQNPRHKITKRGQNVTFRCDPISEHNRLYWYRQTLGQGPEFLTYFQNEAQLEKSRLLSDRFSAERPKGSFSTLEIQRTEQGDSAMYLCASSLGGQGALDIQYFGAGTRLSVL.

J is TRBJ2-5 and V is TRBV5-1; 8 nucleotides agree with TRBD1. Unmatched junction bases numbered 0, after V lost 0 bases and J lost 2 bases. Germline-derived CDR1 and CDR2 are SGHRS and YFSETQ. The CDR3 length is 14 residues. CDR3 amino acids: CASSLGDRQETQYF. The CDR3 bases are TGCGCCAGCAGCTTGGGGGACAGGCAAGAGACCCAGTACTTC.